A single sample gave rise to the 27 T cell receptor beta chains below, sequenced in a study of cytomegalovirus exposure and HLA in healthy donors. Sequencing used immunoSEQ multiplex PCR; TCRdb keeps in-frame clones, though not all of them. Here the sample spans over 110,000 clones, around 84% being singletons. Source material: PBMCs. These receptors originate from a man aged 18 to 29 in good health and CMV-seropositive.

The rearrangement joins TRBV4-2 to TRBJ2-7, with 7 nucleotides matching TRBD2. The V and J ends lost 0 bases and 6 bases, in that order; junction bases with no gene match: 5. Germline loops: CDR1 LGHNA, CDR2 YNFKEQ. The CDR3 is 14 residues long. CDR3 amino acids: CASSQDWGGTEQYF. CDR3 in DNA: TGTGCCAGCAGCCAAGATTGGGGGGGAACCGAGCAGTACTTC.

The chain recombines TRBV5-1 with TRBJ1-2, with D perhaps TRBD1 (5 bases). V was trimmed by 4 bases and J by 6 bases, leaving 13 bases between them. Germline V gene sequence: CDR1 SGHRS, CDR2 YFSETQ. This CDR3 contains 13 residues. The CDR3 here is CASSRGTADGYTF. The CDR3 bases are TGCGCCAGCAGCCGGGGGACCGCGGATGGCTACACCTTC.

This chain links TRBV6-5 with TRBJ2-7; TRBD2 is a possible D gene (5 bases). Trimming stripped 2 bases from V and 4 bases from J, with 9 bases between. The CDR3 has 13 amino acids. Germline V gene lookup returns CDR1 MNHEY and CDR2 SVGAGI. The CDR3 region has the DNA TGTGCCAGCAGTTACGTGCCGGGATACGAGCAGTACTTC. Translation gives CASSYVPGYEQYF.

The genes are TRBV12-5 and TRBJ1-1, with 9 bases that match TRBD1. The V gene's germline CDR1 is LGHNT and CDR2 FRNRAP. Trimming took 5 bases from V and 5 from J; bases not matched to a gene: 3. The CDR3 has 13 amino acids. The CDR3 is CASGGDRATEAFF. DNA for the CDR3: TGTGCTAGTGGTGGGGACAGGGCTACTGAAGCTTTCTTT.

V usage is TRBV6-1 and J usage is TRBJ1-5, with a tentative D call TRBD1 (5 bases). The V end was cut by 1 base, the J end by 0 bases, with 19 bases between. This CDR3 comprises 19 residues. The germline gives CDR1 MNHNS, CDR2 SASEGT. Written as DNA, the CDR3 is TGTGCCAGCAGTGAAGATCGCAGGGCTGGGGTCTATAGCAATCAGCCCCAGCATTTT. This sequence encodes CASSEDRRAGVYSNQPQHF.

The J gene is TRBJ2-2, the V gene TRBV9, with 7 bases lining up with TRBD2. The CDR3 runs 17 residues. Germline trimming cut 2 bases from V and 2 bases from J; bases unmatched to any gene: 9. Germline CDR1 reads SGDLS; CDR2 reads YYNGEE. CDR3: CASSVSGTTLNTGELFF. CDR3 bases: TGTGCCAGCAGCGTGTCCGGGACTACCTTAAACACCGGGGAGCTGTTTTTT. Complete variable domain (other parts from reference TRBV9 and TRBJ2-2): DSGVTQTPKHLITATGQRVTLRCSPRSGDLSVYWYQQSLDQGLQFLIQYYNGEERAKGNILERFSAQQFPDLHSELNLSSLELGDSALYFCASSVSGTTLNTGELFFGEGSRLTVL.

V gene TRBV5-1 combines with J gene TRBJ2-5, with TRBD1 as a possible D gene (6 bases). The CDR3 is made up of 13 amino acids. Germline lookup yields CDR1 SGHRS and CDR2 YFSETQ. V shed 5 bases and J shed 5 bases, with 13 bases lying between them. CDR3 in amino acids: CASRPQGFETQYF. The CDR3 DNA sequence: TGCGCCAGCAGACCACAGGGTTTCGAGACCCAGTACTTC.

The chain couples TRBV5-4 to TRBJ2-7; the D gene is possibly TRBD1 (5 bases). CDR3 size: 16 residues. Trimming took off 1 base at V and 0 bases at J, with 14 bases between the two ends. Germline loops: CDR1 SGHNT, CDR2 YYREEE (reference sequence). The CDR3 region is CASSLYQGRSSYEQYF. The CDR3 DNA follows: TGTGCCAGCAGCTTGTACCAGGGAAGGAGCTCCTACGAGCAGTACTTC.

The CDR3 DNA sequence: TGTGCCAGCAGCCCCGCCCCCAGGCCTCCTTACTACGAGCAGTACTTC. This translates into CASSPAPRPPYYEQYF. The chain has TRBV5-5 and TRBJ2-7; D is ambiguous. The V end was cut by 4 bases, the J end by 3 bases, with 20 bases between. Looked up from germline, CDR1 is SGHKS and CDR2 is YYEKEE (reference sequence). The CDR3 spans 16 residues.

The chain has TRBV5-6 and TRBJ2-7; D is unclear. The germline gives CDR1 SGHDT, CDR2 YYEEEE. V was trimmed by 0 bases and J by 2 bases, leaving 9 bases between them. The CDR3 has 14 residues. Here the CDR3 DNA reads TGTGCCAGCAGCTTGGGATACGGTACCTACGAGCAGTACTTC. This encodes CASSLGYGTYEQYF.

The rearrangement links TRBV19 to TRBJ1-5; 8 nucleotides align to TRBD1. Germline loops: CDR1 LNHDA, CDR2 SQIVND (reference sequence). The CDR3 spans 16 residues. The junction had 9 bases not matched to a gene; V was cut back by 4 bases and J by 4 bases. CDR3 loop: CASSTRNRGFNQPQHF. Here the CDR3 DNA reads TGTGCCAGTAGTACAAGGAACAGGGGGTTTAATCAGCCCCAGCATTTT.

This clone appeared a single time. This chain uses TRBV4-2 with TRBJ2-3; TRBD2 matches at 9 bases. The CDR3 sequence is 16 residues long. J gave up 2 bases and V 0 bases, and 3 bases lay outside the gene matches. CDR1 and CDR2 (germline): LGHNA, YNFKEQ. The CDR3 DNA follows: TGTGCCAGCAGCCAAGATAGCGGGGGATACACAGATACGCAGTATTTT. Translated, it gives CASSQDSGGYTDTQYF.

This chain uses TRBV28 with TRBJ2-1; tentative D call: TRBD1 (7 bases). In germline, CDR1 is MDHEN, CDR2 SYDVKM. The CDR3 is 18 residues long. The V and J ends lost 4 bases and 1 base respectively, with 20 bases between them. The CDR3 coding sequence is TGTGCCAGCAGTTATGGGGTCGGCAGGGGGAGGTCCTACAATGAGCAGTTCTTC. This codes for CASSYGVGRGRSYNEQFF.

The chain employs TRBV18 and TRBJ2-3, with 9 bases lining up with TRBD2. Germline-derived CDR1 and CDR2 are KGHSH and LQKENI. This CDR3 has 17 amino acids. Unmatched junction bases numbered 11, after V lost 1 base and J lost 6 bases. In nucleotides, the CDR3 is TGTGCCAGCTCACCACGGAGTAGCGGGGGCCCTGCGGATACGCAGTATTTT. As protein: CASSPRSSGGPADTQYF.

A few counts support this clone. The genes are TRBV9 and TRBJ1-2, with 7 bases lining up with TRBD1. The CDR3 runs to 14 residues. V lost 0 bases, J lost 2 bases, and 1 base stayed unmatched. CDR1 SGDLS and CDR2 YYNGEE come from the germline V gene. The CDR3 DNA is TGTGCCAGCAGCGTAGCGGGACAGAACTATGGCTACACCTTC. Protein product: CASSVAGQNYGYTF.

The V and J genes are TRBV7-9 and TRBJ2-1; 7 bases align to TRBD1. With V trimmed by 11 bases and J by 4 bases, 8 bases remained unmatched. The CDR3 runs to 13 residues. Germline V lookup: CDR1 SEHNR, CDR2 FQNEAQ (reference sequence). The CDR3 spells CAGAGTAYNEQFF. CDR3 sequence (DNA): TGTGCCGGCGCCGGGACAGCTTACAATGAGCAGTTCTTC. Complete variable domain (other parts from reference TRBV7-9 and TRBJ2-1): DTGVSQNPRHKITKRGQNVTFRCDPISEHNRLYWYRQTLGQGPEFLTYFQNEAQLEKSRLLSDRFSAERPKGSFSTLEIQRTEQGDSAMYLCAGAGTAYNEQFFGPGTRLTVL.

The rearrangement joins TRBV2 to TRBJ2-7, with 7 positions matching TRBD2. Germline CDR1 SNHLY, CDR2 FYNNEI. The CDR3 runs to 15 residues. With V trimmed by 7 bases and J by 6 bases, 15 bases remained unmatched. The CDR3 here is CASTEGGRKIIEQYF. CDR3 DNA: TGTGCCAGCACCGAGGGAGGGAGGAAGATTATCGAGCAGTACTTC.

The chain has TRBV7-9 and TRBJ2-3, with D unresolved. CDR1 and CDR2 (germline): SEHNR, FQNEAQ (reference sequence). The CDR3 has 14 amino acids. V was trimmed by 4 bases and J by 1 base, leaving 9 bases between them. The CDR3 spells CASSSAQGTDTQYF. In nucleotides, the CDR3 is TGTGCCAGCAGCTCGGCTCAGGGCACAGATACGCAGTATTTT.

This chain uses TRBV18 with TRBJ1-3, with D possibly TRBD1 on 5 matching bases. Trimming removed 0 bases at V and 7 bases at J, with 10 bases between. In germline, CDR1 is KGHSH, CDR2 LQKENI. This CDR3 contains 14 residues. CDR3: CASSPPGTRNTIYF. The CDR3, as DNA: TGTGCCAGCTCACCACCAGGGACTCGGAACACCATATATTTT.

This clone was found a few times. The gene calls are TRBV7-9 and TRBJ2-2; 10 bases match TRBD2. The trim removed 4 bases at V and 5 bases at J, leaving 10 bases unmatched. Germline CDR1 reads SEHNR; CDR2 reads FQNEAQ (reference sequence). The CDR3 runs 17 residues. The CDR3 DNA reads TGTGCCAGCAGCTGGGCCCCTAGCGGGGGTGTTACCGGGGAGCTGTTTTTT. This translates into CASSWAPSGGVTGELFF.

This chain links TRBV6-5 with TRBJ2-3; tentatively, D is TRBD2 (5 bases). The CDR3 is 13 amino acids. Per germline, CDR1 MNHEY and CDR2 SVGAGI. Trimming removed 7 bases at V and 2 bases at J, with 10 bases between. CDR3 nucleotides: TGTGCCAGCAAGCAGCGGCACACAGATACGCAGTATTTT. The encoded protein is CASKQRHTDTQYF.

The V call is TRBV11-3, the J call TRBJ2-7; 7 nucleotides line up with TRBD2. CDR1 and CDR2 (germline): SGHNT, YENEEA. The length of the CDR3 is 17 residues. After removal of 5 bases from V and 0 bases from J, the junction contained 13 bases not matched to a gene. CDR3 nucleotide sequence: TGTGCCAGCAGCACCCTCTCTGAAGCGGGATTCTCCTACGAGCAGTACTTC. It specifies CASSTLSEAGFSYEQYF.

This rearrangement joins TRBV25-1 to TRBJ2-7; D might be TRBD2 (5 bases). CDR3 length equals 13 residues. The V end lost 6 bases, the J end lost 3 bases, and 12 bases lay between the germline ends. Germline values: CDR1 MGHDK, CDR2 SYGVNS. This CDR3 is CASSPGLNYEQYF. The CDR3 region has the DNA TGTGCCAGCAGCCCCGGACTCAACTACGAGCAGTACTTC.

The CDR3 loop is CASRRGGEIETQYF. CDR3 sequence (DNA): TGTGCCAGCAGGAGGGGGGGGGAGATTGAGACCCAGTACTTC. The rearrangement uses TRBV6-1 and TRBJ2-5; weak D call: TRBD2 (7 bases). Germline-derived CDR1 and CDR2 are MNHNS and SASEGT. V lost 6 bases, J lost 5 bases, and 16 bases lay in between. There are 14 residues in the CDR3.

The chain employs TRBV10-3 and TRBJ2-1; 9 bases are a match to TRBD2. Germline V gene lookup returns CDR1 ENHRY and CDR2 SYGVKD. The CDR3 consists of 15 residues. V lost 9 bases, J lost 0 bases, and 6 bases stayed unmatched. The CDR3 nucleotides are TGTGCCATATCCCGGACTAGCGACTCCTACAATGAGCAGTTCTTC. It encodes CAISRTSDSYNEQFF.

J is TRBJ1-1 and V is TRBV19; weak D call: TRBD1 (5 bases). This CDR3 has 14 residues. Germline V gene data show CDR1 as LNHDA and CDR2 as SQIVND (reference sequence). The V end lost 8 bases, the J end lost 2 bases, and 15 bases lay between the germline ends. The CDR3 sequence is CASRHGGDNTEAFF. The CDR3 DNA sequence: TGTGCCAGTCGCCATGGAGGGGACAACACTGAAGCTTTCTTT. Together with reference TRBV19 and TRBJ1-1, the CDR3 gives the full variable domain: DGGITQSPKYLFRKEGQNVTLSCEQNLNHDAMYWYRQDPGQGLRLIYYSQIVNDFQKGDIAEGYSVSREKKESFPLTVTSAQKNPTAFYLCASRHGGDNTEAFFGQGTRLTVV.

The rearrangement joins TRBV7-6 to TRBJ2-7; 10 bases are shared with TRBD1. Germline lookup yields CDR1 SGHVS and CDR2 FNYEAQ. With 6 bases clipped from V and 5 bases from J, the junction kept 13 bases outside the gene matches. This CDR3 is 16 amino acids long. The CDR3 protein is CASRRGQGQGSNEQYF. For the CDR3, the DNA is TGTGCCAGCAGGCGGGGCCAGGGACAGGGGAGTAACGAGCAGTACTTC.